One and the same sample provided the 12 T cell receptor beta chains below, sequenced in a study of T-cell reconstitution after alpha-beta-depleted transplantation in children. Researchers prepared the TCRbeta library using unique molecular identifiers, the study reports. TCRdb re-called the PCR reads with MiXCR, one entry per CDR3 protein. Here the sample spans roughly 400,000 distinct CDR3 sequences, over 20% being singletons. Here the sequenced sample was PBMCs from the stem cell graft donor, taken from the stem cell graft. The receptors here all came from a human donor who donated a stem cell graft to a child with acute myeloid leukemia.

This clonotype was seen a handful of times. The chain recombines TRBV12-3 or TRBV12-4 with TRBJ2-7; 7 bases line up with TRBD1. V lost 3 bases, J lost 5 bases, and 4 bases stayed unmatched. The CDR3 length is 13 residues. In nucleotides, the CDR3 is TGTGCCAGCAGTTTGTACAGGGGACACGAGCAGTACTTC. Translation: CASSLYRGHEQYF.

The V and J genes are TRBV7-9 and TRBJ2-2, with 7 bases aligning to TRBD2. Germline loops: CDR1 SEHNR, CDR2 FQNEAQ (reference sequence). The CDR3 has 15 residues. The V segment lost 3 bases and the J segment 4 bases; nucleotides outside the gene matches: 5. DNA for the CDR3: TGTGCCAGCAGCTTCCGGGACTATCTCACCGGGGAGCTGTTTTTT. This translates into CASSFRDYLTGELFF.

V gene TRBV29-1 combines with J gene TRBJ2-7, with 9 bases that match TRBD1. Trimming at V came to 4 bases and at J to 6 bases, leaving 4 bases not matched to a gene. CDR3 length equals 12 residues. Looked up from germline, CDR1 is SQVTM and CDR2 is ANQGSEA. CDR3 bases: TGCAGCGTTGGACAGGGGGAGGGCGAGCAGTACTTC. It encodes CSVGQGEGEQYF.

The V gene is TRBV10-2, the J gene TRBJ2-3; TRBD2 matches 12 bases. Germline values: CDR1 WSHSY, CDR2 SAAADI. After removal of 5 bases from V and 4 bases from J, the junction contained 10 bases not matched to a gene. CDR3 length: 17 amino acids. The CDR3 DNA reads TGCGCCAGCAGTTACTCCTCTGGACTAGCGGGACCAGATACGCAGTATTTT. This sequence encodes CASSYSSGLAGPDTQYF.

This clonotype was counted only a few times. This chain uses TRBV15 with TRBJ2-1; 11 bases match TRBD2. Germline assignment: CDR1 LNHNV and CDR2 YYDKDF (reference sequence). Unmatched junction bases numbered 10, after V lost 3 bases and J lost 9 bases. The CDR3 sequence is 16 residues long. The CDR3 coding sequence is TGTGCCACCAGCAGCGTAAGGAGACTAGCGGGACCTGAGCAGTTCTTC. Its protein is CATSSVRRLAGPEQFF.

This clonotype was counted many times. This chain uses TRBV10-3 with TRBJ2-1, with TRBD2 identical over 8 bases. The CDR3 is made up of 20 amino acids. The germline CDR1 and CDR2 sequences are ENHRY and SYGVKD. The V segment lost 0 bases and the J segment 3 bases; nucleotides outside the gene matches: 16. CDR3 amino acids: CAISESILSGRAAVYNEQFF. The CDR3 region has the DNA TGTGCCATCAGTGAGTCGATTCTTTCCGGGAGGGCCGCGGTCTACAATGAGCAGTTCTTC.

This rearrangement joins TRBV27 to TRBJ2-7, with D possibly being TRBD1 (6 bases). V was cut by 4 bases and J by 8 bases, with 18 bases left in between. This CDR3 is 14 amino acids long. In germline, CDR1 is MNHEY, CDR2 SMNVEV (reference sequence). The CDR3 nucleotides read TGTGCCAGCAGTTCCATCTCTCCACAGGGAAAGCAGTACTTC. Translating it yields CASSSISPQGKQYF.

This chain uses TRBV7-8 with TRBJ2-7, with no clear D. Germline V gives CDR1 SGHVS, CDR2 FQNEAQ. Trimming removed 5 bases from V and 3 bases from J, with 11 bases in between. The CDR3 is 13 residues long. The CDR3 region has the DNA TGTGCCAGCAGCCCTCGGAATGACTACGAGCAGTACTTC. Protein: CASSPRNDYEQYF.

This clonotype was detected only a few times. V gene TRBV10-3 combines with J gene TRBJ1-2; 11 nucleotides align to TRBD1. CDR1 and CDR2 (germline): ENHRY, SYGVKD. J was trimmed by 4 bases and V by 11 bases; bases with no gene match: 9. CDR3 length equals 14 residues. CDR3 sequence: CASWGQGVVYGYTF. The CDR3 DNA reads as TGTGCCTCCTGGGGACAGGGGGTAGTCTATGGCTACACCTTC.

Concerning this clonotype itself: No conserved phenylalanine or tryptophan ends this CDR3, so it is likely a read error. This chain links TRBV7-2 with TRBJ1-1; D might be TRBD1 (5 bases). This CDR3 spans 16 amino acids. In germline, CDR1 is SGHTA, CDR2 FQGNSA. V shed 1 base and J shed 2 bases, with 14 bases lying between them. The CDR3 protein is CASSLDRGAFNTEAFS. CDR3 in DNA: TGTGCCAGCAGCTTAGACCGTGGGGCCTTTAACACTGAAGCTTTCTCT.

The chain combines TRBV20-1 with TRBJ1-2; the D is unclear. V lost 3 bases, J lost 1 base, and 6 bases lay in between. The CDR3 has 12 residues. Germline V gene lookup returns CDR1 DFQATT and CDR2 SNEGSKA (reference sequence). This CDR3 is CSASADNYGYTF. The CDR3 DNA reads TGCAGTGCTAGCGCGGATAACTATGGCTACACCTTC.

This clonotype was recorded a few times. The CDR3 DNA reads as TGTGCCAGCAGTTTTAGGCTAGCGGGAGGGGTAGATACGCAGTATTTT. Its protein product is CASSFRLAGGVDTQYF. V and J are TRBV12-3 or TRBV12-4 and TRBJ2-3; 12 nucleotides match TRBD2. The CDR3 totals 16 residues. Germline trimming cut 3 bases from V and 5 bases from J; bases unmatched to any gene: 6.